A selection of T cell receptor beta chains follows, all from one sample in a study of blood T cell repertoires in COVID-19. TCRdb's table, derived via immunoSEQ multiplex PCR, lists solely in-frame clones and lacks some. Counted here are over 150,000 clones, roughly 72% occurring once; the ten biggest clones make up less than 4.5%. The sequencing input was peripheral blood. The receptor source for this set is a woman of 80 years or more with acute or convalescent COVID-19. The CDR3 runs from the conserved cysteine through the conserved F or W. A D gene is named only where the DNA matches it firmly. Rows give clone size only sometimes, using once, few, many, or a class for an expanded clone.

D gene: TRBD2; V gene: TRBV19; clone size: NA; J gene: TRBJ2-7; CDR3 DNA: TGTGCCAGTAGGCGGACTAGCGGGAGCCTCTCTTACGAGCAGTACTTC; CDR3 protein: CASRRTSGSLSYEQYF
D gene: NA; V gene: TRBV7-6; clone size: NA; J gene: TRBJ1-5; CDR3 DNA: TGTGCCACCGGCGGGGGGGATCAGCCCCAGCATTTT; CDR3 protein: CATGGGDQPQHF
D gene: TRBD2; V gene: TRBV7-2; clone size: NA; J gene: TRBJ2-1; CDR3 DNA: TGTGCCAGCAGCAATAGCGGGGGGGACTACAATGAGCAGTTCTTC; CDR3 protein: CASSNSGGDYNEQFF
D gene: NA; V gene: TRBV29-1; clone size: NA; J gene: TRBJ1-1; CDR3 DNA: TGCAGCGTGAAGACAGGAGGTGACACTGAAGCTTTCTTT; CDR3 protein: CSVKTGGDTEAFF
D gene: TRBD1; V gene: TRBV5-1; clone size: NA; J gene: TRBJ2-1; CDR3 DNA: TGCGCCAGCAGCTTCGATGGACAGGGGGCTGGTGAGCAGTTCTTC; CDR3 protein: CASSFDGQGAGEQFF
D gene: NA; V gene: TRBV18; clone size: many; J gene: TRBJ1-5; CDR3 DNA: TGTGCCAGCTCACCACCGGGTACAGGCAATCAGCCCCAGCATTTT; CDR3 protein: CASSPPGTGNQPQHF
D gene: NA; V gene: TRBV3-1/TRBV3-2; clone size: NA; J gene: TRBJ2-1; CDR3 DNA: TGTGCCAGCAGCACGGGGGTTGAGCAGTTCTTC; CDR3 protein: CASSTGVEQFF
D gene: TRBD1; V gene: TRBV3-1/TRBV3-2; clone size: NA; J gene: TRBJ1-1; CDR3 DNA: TGTGCCAGCAGCCAAAGACAGGGCCTTGAAGCTTTCTTT; CDR3 protein: CASSQRQGLEAFF
D gene: NA; V gene: TRBV6-5; clone size: NA; J gene: TRBJ1-5; CDR3 DNA: TGTGCCAGCAAGACAGAAAGGGGATTCAATCAGCCCCAGCATTTT; CDR3 protein: CASKTERGFNQPQHF
D gene: TRBD1; V gene: TRBV19; clone size: NA; J gene: TRBJ1-1; CDR3 DNA: TGTGCCAGTAAGGCGGACAGGGCAAACACTGAAGCTTTCTTT; CDR3 protein: CASKADRANTEAFF
D gene: TRBD1; V gene: TRBV11-2; clone size: NA; J gene: TRBJ2-6; CDR3 DNA: TGTGCCAGCAGCTTAACCGGGACAGGGGGGTATGGGGCCAACGTCCTGACTTTC; CDR3 protein: CASSLTGTGGYGANVLTF
D gene: TRBD1; V gene: TRBV5-1; clone size: NA; J gene: TRBJ1-1; CDR3 DNA: TGCGCCAGCAGCCCGGGACAGAAGAACACTGAAGCTTTCTTT; CDR3 protein: CASSPGQKNTEAFF
D gene: NA; V gene: TRBV6-6; clone size: NA; J gene: TRBJ1-6; CDR3 DNA: TGTGCCAGCAGTTACTACGGGAACTCACCCCTCCACTTT; CDR3 protein: CASSYYGNSPLHF
D gene: TRBD1; V gene: TRBV4-3; clone size: NA; J gene: TRBJ2-3; CDR3 DNA: TGCGCCAGCAGCCAGTCGGGACAGGGCACAGATACGCAGTATTTT; CDR3 protein: CASSQSGQGTDTQYF
D gene: NA; V gene: TRBV12-3/TRBV12-4; clone size: NA; J gene: TRBJ1-2; CDR3 DNA: TGTGCCAGCAGATACCCCTTCGGGGGCTACACCTTC; CDR3 protein: CASRYPFGGYTF
D gene: TRBD2; V gene: TRBV15; clone size: NA; J gene: TRBJ2-3; CDR3 DNA: TGTGCCACCAGCGGCTTAGCGGGGGGGAGGGCAGATACGCAGTATTTT; CDR3 protein: CATSGLAGGRADTQYF
D gene: TRBD1; V gene: TRBV19; clone size: NA; J gene: TRBJ2-3; CDR3 DNA: TGTGCCAGTAGTATAAACAGGGGGCGCACAGATACGCAGTATTTT; CDR3 protein: CASSINRGRTDTQYF
D gene: TRBD1; V gene: TRBV6-5; clone size: NA; J gene: TRBJ1-2; CDR3 DNA: TGTGCCAGCAGTTACGGAGGACAGGGGAGTGGTGGCTACACCTTC; CDR3 protein: CASSYGGQGSGGYTF
D gene: NA; V gene: TRBV19; clone size: few; J gene: TRBJ1-6; CDR3 DNA: TGTGCCAGTAGTAGAGCGGAACTTCATAATTCACCCCTCCACTTT; CDR3 protein: CASSRAELHNSPLHF
D gene: NA; V gene: TRBV21-1; clone size: NA; J gene: TRBJ2-2; CDR3 DNA: TGTGCCAGCAGCAAAGCCCACCACCACACTAGCGTCGAGGCGGGTTGCACCGGGGAGCTGTTTTTT; CDR3 protein: CASSKAHHHTSVEAGCTGELFF
D gene: TRBD1; V gene: TRBV10-1; clone size: NA; J gene: TRBJ2-1; CDR3 DNA: TGCGCCAGCAGTCCTTCCTCCGGGACAGGTTACAATGAGCAGTTCTTC; CDR3 protein: CASSPSSGTGYNEQFF
D gene: TRBD1; V gene: TRBV28; clone size: NA; J gene: TRBJ1-4; CDR3 DNA: TGTGCCAGCAGTTTACCTGACAGGGGTGGACTTGAAAAACTGTTTTTT; CDR3 protein: CASSLPDRGGLEKLFF
D gene: NA; V gene: TRBV12-3/TRBV12-4; clone size: NA; J gene: TRBJ2-5; CDR3 DNA: TGTGCCAGCAGTTTACAGGGCTGGGAGACCCAGTACTTC; CDR3 protein: CASSLQGWETQYF
D gene: NA; V gene: TRBV4-3; clone size: NA; J gene: TRBJ1-4; CDR3 DNA: TGCGCCAGCAGCCAAGATCTAGGTTCGACTAATGAAAAACTGTTTTTT; CDR3 protein: CASSQDLGSTNEKLFF
D gene: TRBD1; V gene: TRBV28; clone size: NA; J gene: TRBJ1-5; CDR3 DNA: TGTGCCAGCAACGCAGGGGGCGCGGGATCTCAGCCCCAGCATTTT; CDR3 protein: CASNAGGAGSQPQHF
D gene: NA; V gene: TRBV5-1; clone size: NA; J gene: TRBJ1-1; CDR3 DNA: TGCGCCAGCAGCTTGGGGGGCGCAAAGACTGAAGCTTTCTTT; CDR3 protein: CASSLGGAKTEAFF
D gene: NA; V gene: TRBV2; clone size: few; J gene: TRBJ1-2; CDR3 DNA: TGTGCCAGCAGTGAAGGTTGGTTACAGGCGGGCTACACCTTC; CDR3 protein: CASSEGWLQAGYTF
D gene: TRBD2; V gene: TRBV19; clone size: few; J gene: TRBJ2-3; CDR3 DNA: TGTGCGGTGGGCGGGAGTTTTCTCACAGATACGCAGTATTTT; CDR3 protein: CAVGGSFLTDTQYF
D gene: NA; V gene: TRBV29-1; clone size: NA; J gene: TRBJ1-5; CDR3 DNA: TGCAGCTTCTCCGCCGGGAGCAATCAGCCCCAGCATTTT; CDR3 protein: CSFSAGSNQPQHF